This T cell receptor beta chain was sequenced during a study of T cells in narcolepsy. Overall study context: Healthy controls were enrolled alongside patients with narcolepsy type 1 or type 2.

Germline V gene data show CDR1 as MNHEY and CDR2 as SMNVEV (reference sequence). This CDR3 is built from 14 residues. Study-wide results and limits: Reportedly, autoreactive clonotypes were serially detected in patients' blood but not controls'.

Comments on this clone: Its antigen is still unknown. Mismatch with germline at one junction end may stem from a read error.

The protocol was immunoSEQ multiplex PCR, while the TCRdb copy is restricted to in-frame clones and leaves out a portion. The sample consists of 25,000 to 35,000 clones, 75% to 90% of them appearing once. This chain joins TRBV27 and TRBJ1-2; 7 positions agree with TRBD1. Sequencing input: memory (CD45RA-) CD4+ T cells from blood. The origin of this receptor is a human donor in good health. The CDR3 region has the DNA TGTGCCTGCAGTAGTAGGGGGCGCGGTAATGGCTACACCTTC. Protein product: CACSSRGRGNGYTF.